Following are 3 T cell receptor beta chains from one sample sequenced in a study of cytomegalovirus exposure and HLA in healthy donors. The PCR ran on 60 Vbeta and 13 Jbeta primers. Clones were sequenced by immunoSEQ multiplex PCR, and TCRdb holds only the in-frame ones, with some missing. The sample has about 200,000 clones, about 82% seen once. The sequenced sample consisted of PBMCs. These receptors originate from a man between 25 and 39 years old in good health and CMV-seronegative.

J is TRBJ2-3 and V is TRBV5-6; no clear D. This CDR3 comprises 15 residues. Trimming took off 1 base at V and 1 base at J, with 10 bases between the two ends. CDR1 and CDR2 (germline): SGHDT, YYEEEE. CDR3 region: CASSLIAGGTDTQYF. The CDR3 DNA is TGTGCCAGCAGCTTGATAGCTGGCGGCACAGATACGCAGTATTTT.

The chain carries TRBV5-5 and TRBJ1-2; 10 bases fit TRBD1. This CDR3 is built from 15 residues. From germline, CDR1 is SGHKS and CDR2 YYEKEE (reference sequence). After removal of 3 bases from V and 2 bases from J, the junction contained 4 bases not matched to a gene. CDR3 in amino acids: CASSSPGQGNYGYTF. In nucleotides, the CDR3 is TGTGCCAGCAGCTCCCCGGGACAGGGGAACTATGGCTACACCTTC.

The chain is built from TRBV5-6 and TRBJ2-3; TRBD2 aligns across 9 bases. The germline CDR1 and CDR2 sequences are SGHDT and YYEEEE. The CDR3 spans 16 residues. Trimming took 0 bases from V and 2 from J; bases not matched to a gene: 4. The CDR3 region is CASSLELAGDTDTQYF. The DNA for the CDR3 is TGTGCCAGCAGCTTGGAATTAGCGGGGGACACAGATACGCAGTATTTT.